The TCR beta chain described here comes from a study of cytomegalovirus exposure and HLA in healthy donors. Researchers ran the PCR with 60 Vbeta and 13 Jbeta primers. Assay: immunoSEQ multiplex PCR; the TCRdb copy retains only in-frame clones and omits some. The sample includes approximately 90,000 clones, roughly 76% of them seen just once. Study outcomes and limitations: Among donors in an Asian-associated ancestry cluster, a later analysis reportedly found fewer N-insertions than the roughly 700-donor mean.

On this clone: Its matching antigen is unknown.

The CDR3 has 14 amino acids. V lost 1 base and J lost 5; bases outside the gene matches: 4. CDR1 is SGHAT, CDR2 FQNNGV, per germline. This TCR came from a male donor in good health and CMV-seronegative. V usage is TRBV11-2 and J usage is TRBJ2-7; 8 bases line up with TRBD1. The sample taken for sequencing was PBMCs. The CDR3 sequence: CASSLAGQVNEQYF. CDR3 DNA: TGTGCCAGCAGCTTAGCGGGACAGGTGAACGAGCAGTACTTC.